A single sample gave rise to the 30 T cell receptor beta chains below, sequenced in a study of T cell changes during pregnancy in multiple sclerosis (dated by TCRdb to about 2019). Library construction relied on the immunoSEQ multiplex PCR assay. TCRdb provides this immuneACCESS table in a form limited to in-frame rearrangements. Some clones are lacking; in checked studies, under half of them reflect an unresolved V gene, and why the rest are absent is not known. A total of around 59,000 clones appear in this sample, about 90% of them only once. The biggest ten clones account for 0.7% to 0.8% of the sample. The sequencing used CD4+ T cells from peripheral blood mononuclear cells, collected in the first trimester of pregnancy. The receptors shown here come from a female donor with multiple sclerosis, enrolled in a pregnancy study.

This clone came up a few times. The chain employs TRBV4-2 and TRBJ2-7; 8 bases line up with TRBD2. V lost 1 base and J lost 2; bases outside the gene matches: 7. The CDR3 has 16 residues. The V gene's germline CDR1 is LGHNA and CDR2 YNFKEQ. The CDR3 bases are TGTGCCAGCAGCCAAGTTCGCGGGGGGACCACCTACGAGCAGTACTTC. Encoded protein: CASSQVRGGTTYEQYF.

The chain recombines TRBV4-3 with TRBJ1-1; 10 nucleotides agree with TRBD1. The V gene end was trimmed by 8 bases and the J gene end by 5 bases; junction bases not matched to a gene: 2. This CDR3 contains 12 residues. CDR1 is LGHNA and CDR2 is YSLEER in the germline V gene. CDR3 sequence reads: CASGQGGTEAFF. The CDR3 DNA sequence: TGCGCCAGCGGACAGGGGGGTACTGAAGCTTTCTTT.

CDR3 in amino acids: CASSSLWTARNTDTQYF. The CDR3 nucleotides read TGTGCCAGCAGTTCCCTCTGGACAGCTCGGAACACAGATACGCAGTATTTT. This chain joins TRBV27 and TRBJ2-3; tentative D call: TRBD1 (6 bases). Looked up from germline, CDR1 is MNHEY and CDR2 is SMNVEV (reference sequence). This CDR3 is built from 17 residues. V dropped 4 bases and J dropped 2 bases, with 19 bases sitting between them.

This chain connects TRBV30 to TRBJ1-6; D unresolved. This CDR3 contains 20 residues. CDR1 GTSNPN and CDR2 SVGIG come from the germline V gene (reference sequence). The V and J ends lost 0 bases and 6 bases respectively, with 27 bases between them. The DNA of the CDR3 is TGTGCCTGGAGTGTACGGCCGTCTCGCATCTCTTCAGGTCTTAATTCACCCCTCCACTTT. This sequence encodes CAWSVRPSRISSGLNSPLHF.

The chain recombines TRBV4-3 with TRBJ1-3, with a possible D match to TRBD1 (6 bases). Germline V gene lookup returns CDR1 LGHNA and CDR2 YSLEER. V was trimmed by 3 bases and J by 2 bases, leaving 17 bases between them. The CDR3 is 17 residues long. CDR3 bases: TGCGCCAGCAGCCAGCGAGGGGGGGGCCGTGCTGGAAACACCATATATTTT. It translates to CASSQRGGGRAGNTIYF.

The rearrangement links TRBV4-3 to TRBJ2-3; 11 bases are shared with TRBD2. Trimming at V came to 5 bases and at J to 2 bases, leaving 6 bases not matched to a gene. The CDR3 has 16 amino acids. Germline V gives CDR1 LGHNA, CDR2 YSLEER. The CDR3 loop is CASSVLAGGLTDTQYF. CDR3 sequence (DNA): TGCGCCAGCAGCGTCCTAGCGGGGGGCCTCACAGATACGCAGTATTTT.

The CDR3 loop is CASSNRQGSVTDTQYF. The CDR3 nucleotides read TGTGCCAGCAGCAACCGACAGGGCTCGGTCACAGATACGCAGTATTTT. The V gene is TRBV7-8, the J gene TRBJ2-3, with 7 positions matching TRBD1. The CDR3 extends over 16 amino acids. V was pared by 5 bases and J by 2 bases, with 10 bases of the junction left unmatched. Germline V lookup: CDR1 SGHVS, CDR2 FQNEAQ. Complete variable domain (other parts from reference TRBV7-8 and TRBJ2-3): GAGVSQSPRYKVAKRGQDVALRCDPISGHVSLFWYQQALGQGPEFLTYFQNEAQLDKSGLPSDRFFAERPEGSVSTLKIQRTQQEDSAVYLCASSNRQGSVTDTQYFGPGTRLTVL.

The CDR3 DNA is TGTGCCAGCATCGATCGGACAGAGTGCAATCAGCCCCAGCATTTT. Protein product: CASIDRTECNQPQHF. The chain has TRBV9 and TRBJ1-5, with a weak D call TRBD1 (6 bases). Per the germline V gene, CDR1 is SGDLS and CDR2 is YYNGEE. The CDR3 loop spans 15 amino acids. The germline V and J ends were trimmed by 6 bases and 2 bases, with 15 bases remaining between them.

This rearrangement joins TRBV2 to TRBJ1-1, with D maybe TRBD1 (5 bases). The CDR3 totals 16 residues. Trimming removed 6 bases at V and 0 bases at J, with 17 bases between. Germline CDR1 and CDR2: SNHLY and FYNNEI. CDR3: CASSLPRGLMNTEAFF. The CDR3, as DNA: TGTGCCAGCAGCCTCCCCCGGGGGTTGATGAACACTGAAGCTTTCTTT.

This chain connects TRBV18 to TRBJ2-1, with 7 bases fitting TRBD1. From germline, CDR1 is KGHSH and CDR2 LQKENI. This CDR3 has 16 residues. Trimming removed 6 bases from V and 5 bases from J; junction bases left unmatched: 13. The DNA of the CDR3 is TGTGCCAGCTCCCCAGGAAGGGGGCCGATAGACAATGAGCAGTTCTTC. As protein: CASSPGRGPIDNEQFF. Combining the CDR3 with reference TRBV18 and TRBJ2-1 gives the whole variable domain NAGVMQNPRHLVRRRGQEARLRCSPMKGHSHVYWYRQLPEEGLKFMVYLQKENIIDESGMPKERFSAEFPKEGPSILRIQQVVRGDSAAYFCASSPGRGPIDNEQFFGPGTRLTVL.

The V and J genes are TRBV29-1 and TRBJ1-3, with D perhaps matching TRBD1 (5 bases). CDR3 size: 13 residues. Trimming removed 3 bases from V and 2 bases from J, with 8 bases in between. Germline V lookup: CDR1 SQVTM, CDR2 ANQGSEA. The CDR3 loop reads CSVEVTAGNTIYF. The CDR3 bases are TGCAGCGTTGAGGTGACAGCTGGAAACACCATATATTTT. The whole variable domain, remainder taken from reference TRBV29-1 and TRBJ1-3, is SAVISQKPSRDICQRGTSLTIQCQVDSQVTMMFWYRQQPGQSLTLIATANQGSEATYESGFVIDKFPISRPNLTFSTLTVSNMSPEDSSIYLCSVEVTAGNTIYFGEGSWLTVV.

This chain links TRBV6-4 with TRBJ1-1; no definite D call. Trimming removed 6 bases at V and 1 base at J, with 9 bases between. Germline assignment: CDR1 MRHNA and CDR2 SNTAGT. The CDR3 has 13 residues. CDR3 nucleotide sequence: TGTGCCAGCAGCGCGAATGGGAACACTGAAGCTTTCTTT. It translates to CASSANGNTEAFF.

The chain uses TRBV29-1 and TRBJ2-3; D is perhaps TRBD1 (6 bases). This CDR3 has 14 residues. With 6 bases removed from V and 0 bases from J, the gap between germline ends came to 13 bases. Germline-derived CDR1 and CDR2 are SQVTM and ANQGSEA. CDR3 loop: CSVAQGSSTDTQYF. The CDR3 DNA follows: TGCAGCGTCGCACAGGGATCTAGCACAGATACGCAGTATTTT.

V usage is TRBV5-1 and J usage is TRBJ2-7; D is perhaps TRBD1 (6 bases). The CDR3 sequence is 15 residues long. CDR1 and CDR2 (germline): SGHRS, YFSETQ. Trimming cost V 0 bases and J 0 bases, with 10 bases left between them. The DNA of the CDR3 is TGCGCCAGCAGCTTGGAATGGGGGCTCTCCTACGAGCAGTACTTC. It encodes CASSLEWGLSYEQYF.

This clone was observed once. This sequence joins TRBV29-1 and TRBJ2-7; no clear D. CDR3 length: 19 residues. From germline, CDR1 is SQVTM and CDR2 ANQGSEA. V was cut by 2 bases and J by 0 bases, with 26 bases left in between. As DNA, the CDR3 is TGCAGCGTTGAACCCAGAGCCAAATACCCTATATACAGCTCCTACGAGCAGTACTTC. It translates to CSVEPRAKYPIYSSYEQYF.

This clone was observed a single time. The chain joins TRBV7-2 to TRBJ1-1; 9 bases align to TRBD1. This CDR3 comprises 15 residues. CDR1 and CDR2 (germline): SGHTA, FQGNSA. V was pared by 4 bases and J by 6 bases, with 9 bases of the junction left unmatched. CDR3 nucleotide sequence: TGTGCCAGCAGCTCAAGGACAGGGGACTCCCCTGAAGCTTTCTTT. Encoded protein: CASSSRTGDSPEAFF.

The V gene is TRBV25-1, the J gene TRBJ2-7; D might be TRBD1 (6 bases). Trimming pared 3 bases from V and 3 bases from J, leaving 18 bases between. The CDR3 covers 16 residues. Germline V CDR1 and CDR2: MGHDK, SYGVNS. CDR3 loop: CASSDFRGEMGYEQYF. The DNA of the CDR3 is TGTGCCAGCAGTGATTTCAGGGGAGAGATGGGCTACGAGCAGTACTTC.

The chain links TRBV11-2 to TRBJ2-7; D not certain. Trimming shortened V by 5 bases and J by 3 bases, and 11 bases separated the two germline ends. In germline, CDR1 is SGHAT, CDR2 FQNNGV. The CDR3 loop spans 13 amino acids. As DNA, the CDR3 is TGTGCCAGCAGCCCGAGGATCGGCTACGAGCAGTACTTC. It translates to CASSPRIGYEQYF.

Notes on this clone: Germline is not matched at one junction end, which may reflect a read error. The chain is built from TRBV6-6 and TRBJ2-4; 8 bases map to TRBD2. Germline values: CDR1 MNHNY, CDR2 SVGAGI (reference sequence). CDR3 length: 15 amino acids. CDR3 protein: CASSHSGLASNIQYF. The CDR3 coding sequence is TGTGCCAGCAGTCACTCAGGACTAGCTTCAAACATTCAGTACTTC.

The gene calls are TRBV4-3 and TRBJ2-7; 9 nucleotides match TRBD2. CDR1 is LGHNA and CDR2 is YSLEER in the germline V gene. This CDR3 is built from 15 residues. Trimming cost V 2 bases and J 3 bases; bases outside gene matches: 5. CDR3 in amino acids: CASSQLSGGIYEQYF. CDR3 in DNA: TGCGCCAGCAGCCAACTTAGCGGGGGAATCTACGAGCAGTACTTC.

The V and J genes are TRBV5-1 and TRBJ1-1; TRBD1 matches at 8 bases. The V and J ends lost 4 bases and 1 base, in that order; junction bases with no gene match: 3. The CDR3 consists of 14 residues. Per the germline V gene, CDR1 is SGHRS and CDR2 is YFSETQ. The CDR3 DNA reads TGCGCCAGCAGCCGGACAGGGTGGAACACTGAAGCTTTCTTT. Translating it yields CASSRTGWNTEAFF.

V is TRBV7-2 and J is TRBJ1-3, with D tentatively TRBD1 (5 bases). The germline gives CDR1 SGHTA, CDR2 FQGNSA. The CDR3 runs to 16 residues. V gave up 1 base and J gave up 3 bases, with 13 bases separating them. The CDR3 region has the DNA TGTGCCAGCAGCTTAGAGATCTCAGGGTATGGAAACACCATATATTTT. Amino acid sequence: CASSLEISGYGNTIYF. Complete variable domain (other parts from reference TRBV7-2 and TRBJ1-3): GAGVSQSPSNKVTEKGKDVELRCDPISGHTALYWYRQSLGQGLEFLIYFQGNSAPDKSGLPSDRFSAERTGGSVSTLTIQRTQQEDSAVYLCASSLEISGYGNTIYFGEGSWLTVV.

The chain carries TRBV19 and TRBJ2-1; TRBD1 agrees at 9 bases. CDR3 length equals 13 residues. V was pared by 10 bases and J by 8 bases, with 9 bases of the junction left unmatched. From germline, CDR1 is LNHDA and CDR2 SQIVND (reference sequence). CDR3 bases: TGTGCCACCTCGGACAGGGGATCGGATGAGCAGTTCTTC. Encoded protein: CATSDRGSDEQFF.

J is TRBJ2-1 and V is TRBV9; TRBD2 matches 10 bases. The CDR3 sequence is 17 residues long. J gave up 2 bases and V 0 bases, and 5 bases lay outside the gene matches. Looked up from germline, CDR1 is SGDLS and CDR2 is YYNGEE. The CDR3 DNA is TGTGCCAGCAGCGTAGGAAATAGCGGGGGGACCTACAATGAGCAGTTCTTC. As protein: CASSVGNSGGTYNEQFF.

V and J are TRBV11-3 and TRBJ2-3; possibly TRBD2 for D (5 bases). V gave up 5 bases and J gave up 2 bases, with 5 bases separating them. The CDR3 runs to 12 residues. Germline V gene data show CDR1 as SGHNT and CDR2 as YENEEA. The CDR3 DNA sequence: TGTGCCAGCAGCCGGGACACAGATACGCAGTATTTT. Its protein product is CASSRDTDTQYF. The variable domain in full, completed from reference TRBV11-3 and TRBJ2-3, reads EAGVVQSPRYKIIEKKQPVAFWCNPISGHNTLYWYLQNLGQGPELLIRYENEEAVDDSQLPKDRFSAERLKGVDSTLKIQPAELGDSAVYLCASSRDTDTQYFGPGTRLTVL.

The rearrangement joins TRBV6-5 to TRBJ2-3; weak D call: TRBD2 (7 bases). The CDR3 extends over 14 amino acids. Germline V gene data show CDR1 as MNHEY and CDR2 as SVGAGI. Trimming shortened V by 6 bases and J by 1 base, and 11 bases separated the two germline ends. CDR3 DNA: TGTGCCAGCAGCTTAGGGGGGGGCACAGATACGCAGTATTTT. Its protein product is CASSLGGGTDTQYF.

The V and J genes are TRBV2 and TRBJ2-2; weak D call: TRBD1 (6 bases). CDR1 and CDR2 from the germline V gene are SNHLY and FYNNEI. CDR3 length equals 14 residues. V was cut by 3 bases and J by 4 bases, with 9 bases left in between. CDR3 sequence: CASSDRGRTGELFF. The CDR3 DNA follows: TGTGCCAGCAGTGACAGGGGTCGCACCGGGGAGCTGTTTTTT.

This clone was observed once. The J gene is TRBJ2-1, the V gene TRBV27; D may be TRBD1 (5 bases). The germline V gene has CDR1 MNHEY and CDR2 SMNVEV (reference sequence). The CDR3 has 16 amino acids. With 0 bases removed from V and 3 bases from J, the gap between germline ends came to 12 bases. CDR3 nucleotide sequence: TGTGCCAGCAGTTTATCGCAGGGTTCTGGCTACAATGAGCAGTTCTTC. This sequence encodes CASSLSQGSGYNEQFF.

The chain combines TRBV7-2 with TRBJ2-5; 9 bases fit TRBD2. The germline V gene has CDR1 SGHTA and CDR2 FQGNSA. The V and J ends lost 2 bases and 1 base, in that order; junction bases with no gene match: 11. The CDR3 totals 18 residues. CDR3 sequence: CASSLSPGGGASQETQYF. CDR3 nucleotides: TGTGCCAGCAGCTTATCGCCGGGCGGGGGGGCATCCCAAGAGACCCAGTACTTC.

This clone was counted between two and nine times. The chain recombines TRBV30 with TRBJ1-1; D is undetermined. Trimming pared 1 base from V and 5 bases from J, leaving 20 bases between. CDR3 size: 16 residues. Germline V lookup: CDR1 GTSNPN, CDR2 SVGIG (reference sequence). CDR3 region: CAWSGSLRPGATEAFF. For the CDR3, the DNA is TGTGCCTGGAGTGGGAGCCTCCGTCCCGGTGCGACTGAAGCTTTCTTT.